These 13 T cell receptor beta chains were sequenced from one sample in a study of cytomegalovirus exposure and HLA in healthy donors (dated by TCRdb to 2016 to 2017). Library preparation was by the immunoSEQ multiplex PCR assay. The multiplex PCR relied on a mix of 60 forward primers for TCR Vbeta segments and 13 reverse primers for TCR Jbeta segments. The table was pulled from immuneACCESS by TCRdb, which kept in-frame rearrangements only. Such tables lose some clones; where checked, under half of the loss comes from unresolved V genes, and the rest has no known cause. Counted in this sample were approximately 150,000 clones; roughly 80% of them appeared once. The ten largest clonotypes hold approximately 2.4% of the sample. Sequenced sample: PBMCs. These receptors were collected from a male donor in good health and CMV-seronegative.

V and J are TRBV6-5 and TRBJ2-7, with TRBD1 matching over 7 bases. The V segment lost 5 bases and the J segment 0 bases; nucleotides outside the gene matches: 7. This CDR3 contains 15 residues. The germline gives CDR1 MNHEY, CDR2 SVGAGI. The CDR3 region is CASSQDRSRSYEQYF. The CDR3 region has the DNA TGTGCCAGCAGTCAGGACAGGAGTCGCTCCTACGAGCAGTACTTC.

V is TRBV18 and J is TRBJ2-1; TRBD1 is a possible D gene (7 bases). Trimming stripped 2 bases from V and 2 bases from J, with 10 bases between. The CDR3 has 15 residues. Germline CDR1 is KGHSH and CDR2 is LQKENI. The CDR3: CASSPDREAYNEQFF. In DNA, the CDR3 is TGTGCCAGCTCACCAGACAGGGAGGCCTACAATGAGCAGTTCTTC.

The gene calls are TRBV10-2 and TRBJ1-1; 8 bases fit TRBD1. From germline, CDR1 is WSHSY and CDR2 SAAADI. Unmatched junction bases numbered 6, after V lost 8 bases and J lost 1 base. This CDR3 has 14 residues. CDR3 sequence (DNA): TGCGCCAGCTCCGTTGGGACAGGGAACACTGAAGCTTTCTTT. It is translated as CASSVGTGNTEAFF.

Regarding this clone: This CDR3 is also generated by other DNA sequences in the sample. The CDR3 sequence is CASSLPTGVVSPLHF. CDR3 DNA: TGTGCCAGCAGCTTACCGACAGGGGTTGTTTCACCCCTCCACTTT. The chain uses TRBV7-9 and TRBJ1-6; 8 bases map to TRBD1. The CDR3 length is 15 residues. Trimming cost V 2 bases and J 9 bases; bases outside gene matches: 6. Germline V gives CDR1 SEHNR, CDR2 FQNEAQ (reference sequence).

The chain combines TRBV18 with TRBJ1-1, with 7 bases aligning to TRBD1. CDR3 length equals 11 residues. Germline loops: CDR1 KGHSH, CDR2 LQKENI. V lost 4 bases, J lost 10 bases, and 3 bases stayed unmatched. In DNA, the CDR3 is TGTGCCAGCTCACTCCGGGACAGAGCTTTCTTT. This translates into CASSLRDRAFF.

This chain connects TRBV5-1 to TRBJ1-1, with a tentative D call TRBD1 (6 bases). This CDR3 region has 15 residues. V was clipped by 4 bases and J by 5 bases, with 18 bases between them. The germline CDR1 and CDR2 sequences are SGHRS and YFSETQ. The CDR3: CASSAGGAGWTEAFF. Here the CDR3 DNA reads TGCGCCAGCAGCGCGGGGGGGGCAGGGTGGACTGAAGCTTTCTTT. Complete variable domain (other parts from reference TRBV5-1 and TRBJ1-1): KAGVTQTPRYLIKTRGQQVTLSCSPISGHRSVSWYQQTPGQGLQFLFEYFSETQRNKGNFPGRFSGRQFSNSRSEMNVSTLELGDSALYLCASSAGGAGWTEAFFGQGTRLTVV.

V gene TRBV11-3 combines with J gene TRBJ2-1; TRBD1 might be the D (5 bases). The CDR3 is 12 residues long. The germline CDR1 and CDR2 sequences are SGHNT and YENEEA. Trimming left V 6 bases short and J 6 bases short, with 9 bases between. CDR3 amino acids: CASRGQGNEQFF. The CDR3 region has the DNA TGTGCCAGCAGAGGGCAGGGCAATGAGCAGTTCTTC.

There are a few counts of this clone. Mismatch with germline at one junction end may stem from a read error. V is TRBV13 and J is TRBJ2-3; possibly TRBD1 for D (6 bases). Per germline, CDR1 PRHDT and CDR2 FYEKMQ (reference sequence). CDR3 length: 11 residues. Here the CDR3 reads CASSLGRQEGF. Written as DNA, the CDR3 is TGTGCCAGCAGCTTAGGGAGACAGGAAGGATTT.

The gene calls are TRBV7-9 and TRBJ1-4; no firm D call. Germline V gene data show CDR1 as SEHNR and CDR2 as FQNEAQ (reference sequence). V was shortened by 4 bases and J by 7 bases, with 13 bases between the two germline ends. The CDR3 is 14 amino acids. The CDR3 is CASSSTLGSEKLFF. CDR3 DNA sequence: TGTGCCAGCAGCTCCACTCTAGGTAGTGAAAAACTGTTTTTT.

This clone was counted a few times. This chain's CDR3 is CASSLDRFYSNQPQHF. The CDR3, as DNA: TGTGCCAGCAGCTTGGATCGGTTCTATAGCAATCAGCCCCAGCATTTT. J is TRBJ1-5 and V is TRBV5-4; D gene uncertain. The germline CDR1 and CDR2 sequences are SGHNT and YYREEE (reference sequence). The length of the CDR3 is 16 residues. The germline V and J ends were trimmed by 0 bases and 0 bases, with 10 bases remaining between them.

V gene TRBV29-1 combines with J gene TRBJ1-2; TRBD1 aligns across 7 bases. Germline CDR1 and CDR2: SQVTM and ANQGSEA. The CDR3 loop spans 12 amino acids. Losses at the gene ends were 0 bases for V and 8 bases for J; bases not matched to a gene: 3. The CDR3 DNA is TGCAGCGTTGAAGAAACAGGGGTGGGCTACACCTTC. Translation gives CSVEETGVGYTF.

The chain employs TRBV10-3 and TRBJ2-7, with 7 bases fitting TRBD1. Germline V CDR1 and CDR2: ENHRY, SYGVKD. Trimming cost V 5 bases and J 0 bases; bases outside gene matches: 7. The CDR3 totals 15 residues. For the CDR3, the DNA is TGTGCCATCAGTCCACAGGGGCCCCACTCCTACGAGCAGTACTTC. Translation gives CAISPQGPHSYEQYF.

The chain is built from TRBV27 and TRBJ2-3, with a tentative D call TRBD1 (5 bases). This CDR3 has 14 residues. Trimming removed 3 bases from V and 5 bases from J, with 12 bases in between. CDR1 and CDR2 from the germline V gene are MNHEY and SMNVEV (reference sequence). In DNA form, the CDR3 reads TGTGCCAGCAGTTTTACCAGGGATCGAGATACGCAGTATTTT. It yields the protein CASSFTRDRDTQYF.